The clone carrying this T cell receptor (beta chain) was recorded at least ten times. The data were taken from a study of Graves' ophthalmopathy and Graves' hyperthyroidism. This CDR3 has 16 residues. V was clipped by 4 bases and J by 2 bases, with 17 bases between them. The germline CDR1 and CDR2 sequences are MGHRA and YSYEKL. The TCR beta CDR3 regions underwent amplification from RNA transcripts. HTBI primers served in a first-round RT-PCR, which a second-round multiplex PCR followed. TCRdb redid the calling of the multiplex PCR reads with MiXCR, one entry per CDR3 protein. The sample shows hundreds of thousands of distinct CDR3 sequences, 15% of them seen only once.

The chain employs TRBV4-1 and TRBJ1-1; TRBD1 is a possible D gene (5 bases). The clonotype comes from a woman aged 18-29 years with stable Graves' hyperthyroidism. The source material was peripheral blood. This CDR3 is CASSPIPAGKNTEAFF. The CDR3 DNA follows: TGCGCCAGCAGCCCTATACCCGCAGGGAAAAACACTGAAGCTTTCTTT.